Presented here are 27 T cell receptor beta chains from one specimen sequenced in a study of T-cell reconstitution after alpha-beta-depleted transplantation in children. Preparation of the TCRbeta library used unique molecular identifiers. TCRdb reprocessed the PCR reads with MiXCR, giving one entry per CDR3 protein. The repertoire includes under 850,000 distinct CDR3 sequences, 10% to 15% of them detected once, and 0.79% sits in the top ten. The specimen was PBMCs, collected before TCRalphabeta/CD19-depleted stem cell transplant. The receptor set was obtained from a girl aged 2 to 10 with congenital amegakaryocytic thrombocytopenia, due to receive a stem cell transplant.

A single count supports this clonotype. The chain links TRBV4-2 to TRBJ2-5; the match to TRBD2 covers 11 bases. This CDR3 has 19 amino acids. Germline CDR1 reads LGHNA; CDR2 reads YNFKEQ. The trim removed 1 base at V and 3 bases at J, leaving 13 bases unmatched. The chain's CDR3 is CASSQGRLAGPLGEETQYF. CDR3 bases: TGTGCCAGCAGCCAAGGGAGACTAGCGGGACCTCTTGGAGAAGAGACCCAGTACTTC.

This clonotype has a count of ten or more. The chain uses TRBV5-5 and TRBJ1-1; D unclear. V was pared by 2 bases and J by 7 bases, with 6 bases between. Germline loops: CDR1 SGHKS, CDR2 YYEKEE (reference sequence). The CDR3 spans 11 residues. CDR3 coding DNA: TGTGCCAGCAGCTTCCTTAGTGAAGCTTTCTTT. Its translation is CASSFLSEAFF.

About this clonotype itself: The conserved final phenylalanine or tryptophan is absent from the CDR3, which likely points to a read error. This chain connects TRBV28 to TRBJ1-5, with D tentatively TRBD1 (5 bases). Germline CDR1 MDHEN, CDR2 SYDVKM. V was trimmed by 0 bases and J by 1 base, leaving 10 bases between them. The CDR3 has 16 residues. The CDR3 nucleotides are TGTGCCAGCAGTTTATGGCGGGGGGACAGCAATCAGCCCCAGCATTCT. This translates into CASSLWRGDSNQPQHS.

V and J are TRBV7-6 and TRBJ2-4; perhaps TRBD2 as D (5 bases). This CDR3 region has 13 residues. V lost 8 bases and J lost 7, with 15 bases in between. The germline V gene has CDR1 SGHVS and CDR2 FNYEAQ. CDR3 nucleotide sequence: TGTGCCAGCGGTGTGGGTCCGGGGAACATTCAGTACTTC. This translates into CASGVGPGNIQYF.

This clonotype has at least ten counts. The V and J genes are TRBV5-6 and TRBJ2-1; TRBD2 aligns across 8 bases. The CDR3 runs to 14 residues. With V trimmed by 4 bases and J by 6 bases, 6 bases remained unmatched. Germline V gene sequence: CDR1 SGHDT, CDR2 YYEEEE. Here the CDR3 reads CASSVPGLGNEQFF. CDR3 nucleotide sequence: TGTGCCAGCAGCGTCCCGGGACTAGGCAATGAGCAGTTCTTC.

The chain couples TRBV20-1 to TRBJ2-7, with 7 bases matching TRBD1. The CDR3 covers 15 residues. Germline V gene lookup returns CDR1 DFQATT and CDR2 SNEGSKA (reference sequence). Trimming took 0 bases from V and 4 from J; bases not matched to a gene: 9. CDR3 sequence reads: CSARDIGNRGYEQYF. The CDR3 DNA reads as TGCAGTGCTAGAGATATTGGCAACAGGGGTTACGAGCAGTACTTC.

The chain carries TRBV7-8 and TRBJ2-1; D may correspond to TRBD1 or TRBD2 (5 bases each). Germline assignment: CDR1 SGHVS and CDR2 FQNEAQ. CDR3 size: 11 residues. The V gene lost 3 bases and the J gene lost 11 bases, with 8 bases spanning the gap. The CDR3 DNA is TGTGCCAGCAGCTTGAGGGGCAAGCAGTTCTTC. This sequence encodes CASSLRGKQFF.

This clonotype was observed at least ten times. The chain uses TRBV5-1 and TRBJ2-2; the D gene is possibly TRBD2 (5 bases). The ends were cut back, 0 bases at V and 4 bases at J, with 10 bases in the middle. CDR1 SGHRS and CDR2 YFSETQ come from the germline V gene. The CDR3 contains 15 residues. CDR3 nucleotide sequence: TGCGCCAGCAGCTTGGCCGACTACCCCACCGGGGAGCTGTTTTTT. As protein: CASSLADYPTGELFF.

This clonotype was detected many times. As DNA, the CDR3 is TGTGCCAGCCAGGGAGATTATGGCTACACCTTC. Translating gives CASQGDYGYTF. The rearrangement links TRBV6-5 to TRBJ1-2, with D perhaps matching TRBD1 (5 bases). Trimming shortened V by 8 bases and J by 5 bases, and 9 bases separated the two germline ends. The germline V gene has CDR1 MNHEY and CDR2 SVGAGI. The CDR3 totals 11 residues.

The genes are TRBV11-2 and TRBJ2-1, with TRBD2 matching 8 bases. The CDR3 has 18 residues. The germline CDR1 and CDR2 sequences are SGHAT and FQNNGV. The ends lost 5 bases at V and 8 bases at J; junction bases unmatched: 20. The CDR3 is CASSRRGTGTRVAYEQFF. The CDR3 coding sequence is TGTGCCAGCAGCCGACGGGGAACCGGGACTAGAGTTGCCTATGAGCAGTTCTTC.

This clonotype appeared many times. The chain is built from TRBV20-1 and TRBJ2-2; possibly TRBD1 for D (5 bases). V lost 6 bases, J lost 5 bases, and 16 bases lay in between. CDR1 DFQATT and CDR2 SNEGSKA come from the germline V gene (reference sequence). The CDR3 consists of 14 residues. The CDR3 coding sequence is TGCAGTGCCGAAGGCGACAGCGCGACCGGGGAGCTGTTTTTT. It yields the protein CSAEGDSATGELFF.

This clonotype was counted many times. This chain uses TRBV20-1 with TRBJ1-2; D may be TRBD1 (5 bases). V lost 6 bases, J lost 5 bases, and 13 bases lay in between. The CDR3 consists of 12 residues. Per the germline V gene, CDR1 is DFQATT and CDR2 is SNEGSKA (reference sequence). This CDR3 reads CSASPGTYGYTF. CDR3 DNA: TGCAGTGCCAGCCCAGGGACTTATGGCTACACCTTC.

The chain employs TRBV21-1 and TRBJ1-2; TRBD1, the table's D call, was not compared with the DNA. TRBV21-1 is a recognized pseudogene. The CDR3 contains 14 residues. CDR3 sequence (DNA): TGTGCCAGCAGCAAAGTGGGGCGGATATATGGCTACACCTTC. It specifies CASSKVGRIYGYTF.

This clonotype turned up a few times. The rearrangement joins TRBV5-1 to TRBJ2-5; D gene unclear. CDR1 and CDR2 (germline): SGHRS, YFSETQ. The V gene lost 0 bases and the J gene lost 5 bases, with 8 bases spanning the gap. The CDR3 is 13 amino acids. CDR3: CASSLAPRETQYF. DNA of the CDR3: TGCGCCAGCAGCTTGGCCCCCAGGGAGACCCAGTACTTC.

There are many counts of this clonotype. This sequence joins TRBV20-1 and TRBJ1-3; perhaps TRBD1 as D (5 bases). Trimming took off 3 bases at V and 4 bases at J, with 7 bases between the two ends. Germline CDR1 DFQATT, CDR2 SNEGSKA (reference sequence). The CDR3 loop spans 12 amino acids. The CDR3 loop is CSASQGGNTIYF. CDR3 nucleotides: TGCAGTGCTAGCCAGGGCGGAAACACCATATATTTT.

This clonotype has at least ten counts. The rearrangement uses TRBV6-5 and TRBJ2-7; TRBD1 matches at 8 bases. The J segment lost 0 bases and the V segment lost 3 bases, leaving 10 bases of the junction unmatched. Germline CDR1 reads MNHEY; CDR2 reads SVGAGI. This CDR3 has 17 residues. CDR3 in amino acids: CASSYSTIGQGSYEQYF. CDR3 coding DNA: TGTGCCAGCAGTTATTCTACAATCGGACAGGGCTCCTACGAGCAGTACTTC.

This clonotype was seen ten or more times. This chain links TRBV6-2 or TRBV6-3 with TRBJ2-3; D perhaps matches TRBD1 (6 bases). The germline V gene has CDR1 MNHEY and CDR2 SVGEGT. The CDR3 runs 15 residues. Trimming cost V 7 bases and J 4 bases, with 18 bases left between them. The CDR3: CASTRPGHLADTQYF. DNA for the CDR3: TGTGCCAGCACCCGACCGGGACACTTAGCAGATACGCAGTATTTT.

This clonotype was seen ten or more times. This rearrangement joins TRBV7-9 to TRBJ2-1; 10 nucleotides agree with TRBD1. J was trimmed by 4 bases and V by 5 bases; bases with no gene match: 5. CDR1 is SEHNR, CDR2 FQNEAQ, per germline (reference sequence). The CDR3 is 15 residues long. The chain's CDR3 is CASSPRQGAYNEQFF. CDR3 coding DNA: TGTGCCAGCAGCCCTAGACAGGGGGCGTACAATGAGCAGTTCTTC.

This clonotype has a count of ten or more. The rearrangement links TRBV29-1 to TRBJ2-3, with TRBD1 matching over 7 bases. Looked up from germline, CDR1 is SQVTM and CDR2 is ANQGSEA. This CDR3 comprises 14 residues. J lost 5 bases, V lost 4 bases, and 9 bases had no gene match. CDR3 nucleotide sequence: TGCAGCGTTGGACAGGGAAATGAGTTAGATACGCAGTATTTT. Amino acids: CSVGQGNELDTQYF.

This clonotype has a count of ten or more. The CDR3 here is CASSFWGSGVNTEAFF. In DNA, the CDR3 is TGCGCCAGCAGCTTTTGGGGGAGTGGGGTGAACACTGAAGCTTTCTTT. The chain couples TRBV5-1 to TRBJ1-1, with TRBD1 as a possible D gene (5 bases). Germline CDR1 SGHRS, CDR2 YFSETQ. V gave up 2 bases and J gave up 0 bases, with 14 bases separating them. The CDR3 extends over 16 amino acids.

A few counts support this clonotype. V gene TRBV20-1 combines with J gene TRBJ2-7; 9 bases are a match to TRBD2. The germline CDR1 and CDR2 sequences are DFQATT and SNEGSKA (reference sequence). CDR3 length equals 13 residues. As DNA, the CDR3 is TGCAGCCTCCGGACTAGCGCCGCGACCGAGCAGTACTTC. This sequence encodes CSLRTSAATEQYF.

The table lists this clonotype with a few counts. CDR3 DNA sequence: TGTGCCAGCAGCTTAGGTCTCAGTCCCTACAATGAGCAGTTCTTC. Translating gives CASSLGLSPYNEQFF. The V gene is TRBV11-2, the J gene TRBJ2-1, with D uncertain. CDR3 length: 15 amino acids. The V gene's germline CDR1 is SGHAT and CDR2 FQNNGV. V lost 1 base and J lost 2, with 9 bases in between.

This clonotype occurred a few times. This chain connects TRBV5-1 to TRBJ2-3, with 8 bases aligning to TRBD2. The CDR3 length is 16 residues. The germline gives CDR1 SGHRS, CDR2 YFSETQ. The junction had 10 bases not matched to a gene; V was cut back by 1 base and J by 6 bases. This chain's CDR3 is CASSLLRGLAEDTQYF. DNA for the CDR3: TGCGCCAGCAGCTTGCTTCGCGGACTAGCAGAGGATACGCAGTATTTT.

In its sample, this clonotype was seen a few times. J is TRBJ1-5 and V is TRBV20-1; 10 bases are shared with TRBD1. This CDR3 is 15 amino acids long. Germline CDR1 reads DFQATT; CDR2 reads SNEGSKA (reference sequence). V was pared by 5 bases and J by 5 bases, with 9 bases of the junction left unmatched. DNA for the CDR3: TGCAGTGCTCCAAAAGGGGGGACAGGGGATCAGCCCCAGCATTTT. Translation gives CSAPKGGTGDQPQHF.

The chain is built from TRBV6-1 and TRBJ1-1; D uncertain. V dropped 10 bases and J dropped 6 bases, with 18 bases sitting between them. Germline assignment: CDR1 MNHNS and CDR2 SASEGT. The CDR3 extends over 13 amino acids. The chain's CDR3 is CATRPLEFPEAFF. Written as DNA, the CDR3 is TGTGCCACCCGTCCCTTGGAGTTCCCTGAAGCTTTCTTT.

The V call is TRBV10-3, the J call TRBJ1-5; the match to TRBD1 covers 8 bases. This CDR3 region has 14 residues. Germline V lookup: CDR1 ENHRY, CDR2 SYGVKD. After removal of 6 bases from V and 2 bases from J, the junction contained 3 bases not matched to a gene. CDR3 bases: TGTGCCATCAGCCAGGGGGCGGGCAATCAGCCCCAGCATTTT. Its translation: CAISQGAGNQPQHF.

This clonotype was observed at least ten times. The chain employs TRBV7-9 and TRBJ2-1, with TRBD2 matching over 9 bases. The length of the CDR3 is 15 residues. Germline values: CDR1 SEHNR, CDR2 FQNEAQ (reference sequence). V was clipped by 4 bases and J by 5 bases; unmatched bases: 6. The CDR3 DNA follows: TGTGCCAGCAGCTCTTATAGCGGGAGCCACAATGAGCAGTTCTTC. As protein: CASSSYSGSHNEQFF.